These 19 T cell receptor beta chains came from one sample sequenced in a study of somatic mutations in cytotoxic T cells in rheumatoid arthritis. Libraries were prepared by immunoSEQ multiplex PCR; TCRdb keeps only in-frame clonotypes and omits some of them. This sample has 20,000 or so clones, with over 75% found just once. Source material: CD8+ T cells sorted from blood. These receptors originate from an adult with rheumatoid arthritis.

V is TRBV27 and J is TRBJ1-2, with 8 bases fitting TRBD1. CDR3 size: 14 residues. V dropped 3 bases and J dropped 7; count of bases not matched to a gene: 7. The V gene's germline CDR1 is MNHEY and CDR2 SMNVEV (reference sequence). CDR3 loop: CASSFWDRRGGYTF. In DNA form, the CDR3 reads TGTGCCAGCAGTTTTTGGGACAGGCGGGGTGGCTACACCTTC.

This chain links TRBV11-2 with TRBJ2-3; tentative D call: TRBD1 (7 bases). The CDR3 has 15 amino acids. CDR1 is SGHAT, CDR2 FQNNGV, per germline. Trimming cost V 0 bases and J 6 bases, with 13 bases left between them. CDR3 DNA sequence: TGTGCCAGCAGCTTAGATGGAGGGGGCCGGGATACGCAGTATTTT. It translates to CASSLDGGGRDTQYF.

The chain carries TRBV6-5 and TRBJ2-2; D is perhaps TRBD2 (5 bases). Germline V gene lookup returns CDR1 MNHEY and CDR2 SVGAGI. V was shortened by 7 bases and J by 4 bases, with 10 bases between the two germline ends. This CDR3 spans 13 amino acids. Here the CDR3 DNA reads TGTGCCAGCAAGCCCCGGGGCACCGGGGAGCTGTTTTTT. Amino acids: CASKPRGTGELFF.

The rearrangement joins TRBV18 to TRBJ2-5; 7 nucleotides agree with TRBD1. The V gene end was trimmed by 2 bases and the J gene end by 3 bases; junction bases not matched to a gene: 6. This CDR3 has 15 residues. CDR1 and CDR2 from the germline V gene are KGHSH and LQKENI. The CDR3 DNA follows: TGTGCCAGCTCACCAGGGGACAGCCGAGAAGAGACCCAGTACTTC. The encoded protein is CASSPGDSREETQYF.

This chain connects TRBV11-3 to TRBJ2-7; a weak D match, TRBD2 (6 bases). This CDR3 region has 14 residues. The V end was cut by 5 bases, the J end by 5 bases, with 16 bases between. Germline V gives CDR1 SGHNT, CDR2 YENEEA. CDR3 loop: CASSGSGEVDEQYF. CDR3 coding DNA: TGTGCCAGCAGCGGGTCGGGGGAAGTCGACGAGCAGTACTTC. Full variable domain (outside the CDR3, taken from reference TRBV11-3 and TRBJ2-7): EAGVVQSPRYKIIEKKQPVAFWCNPISGHNTLYWYLQNLGQGPELLIRYENEEAVDDSQLPKDRFSAERLKGVDSTLKIQPAELGDSAVYLCASSGSGEVDEQYFGPGTRLTVT.

V and J are TRBV9 and TRBJ2-1, with a tentative D call TRBD1 (6 bases). V was pared by 0 bases and J by 4 bases, with 11 bases between. The CDR3 spans 15 residues. CDR1 SGDLS and CDR2 YYNGEE come from the germline V gene. The DNA of the CDR3 is TGTGCCAGCAGCGTAGCTACAGGGCAGTACAATGAGCAGTTCTTC. Translation: CASSVATGQYNEQFF. Looking up the rest from reference TRBV9 and TRBJ2-1 gives the full variable domain: DSGVTQTPKHLITATGQRVTLRCSPRSGDLSVYWYQQSLDQGLQFLIQYYNGEERAKGNILERFSAQQFPDLHSELNLSSLELGDSALYFCASSVATGQYNEQFFGPGTRLTVL.

The chain is built from TRBV9 and TRBJ2-7; D unresolved. Germline-derived CDR1 and CDR2 are SGDLS and YYNGEE. V was shortened by 2 bases and J by 3 bases, with 15 bases between the two germline ends. CDR3 length: 15 residues. The CDR3 coding sequence is TGTGCCAGCAGCGTTACCGGTTCCTGGGACTACGAGCAGTACTTC. Translated: CASSVTGSWDYEQYF.

V and J are TRBV13 and TRBJ2-2; D is undetermined. The CDR3 has 14 amino acids. Germline V CDR1 and CDR2: PRHDT, FYEKMQ (reference sequence). V shed 5 bases and J shed 4 bases, with 11 bases lying between them. The CDR3 loop is CASSLRPSTGELFF. The CDR3 DNA is TGTGCCAGCAGCCTTCGGCCGAGCACCGGGGAGCTGTTTTTT.

This clone has a single count. This chain uses TRBV19 with TRBJ2-7; D possibly corresponds to TRBD2 (5 bases). CDR1 is LNHDA, CDR2 SQIVND, per germline (reference sequence). The length of the CDR3 is 10 residues. Written as DNA, the CDR3 is TGTTGGGGAGATCTTCGCGAGCAGTACTTC. Its protein product is CWGDLREQYF.

The chain employs TRBV11-2 and TRBJ2-1; no firm D call. Germline V CDR1 and CDR2: SGHAT, FQNNGV. The CDR3 length is 15 residues. V was clipped by 3 bases and J by 0 bases, with 9 bases between them. The CDR3 DNA follows: TGTGCCAGCAGCTTCCGGTATGGCTCCTACAATGAGCAGTTCTTC. Translated, it gives CASSFRYGSYNEQFF. The whole variable domain, remainder taken from reference TRBV11-2 and TRBJ2-1, is EAGVAQSPRYKIIEKRQSVAFWCNPISGHATLYWYQQILGQGPKLLIQFQNNGVVDDSQLPKDRFSAERLKGVDSTLKIQPAKLEDSAVYLCASSFRYGSYNEQFFGPGTRLTVL.

The genes are TRBV12-5 and TRBJ1-1; tentative D call: TRBD1 (5 bases). V lost 4 bases and J lost 1, with 16 bases in between. Germline CDR1 and CDR2: LGHNT and FRNRAP. The CDR3 length is 16 residues. The CDR3 DNA follows: TGTGCTAGTGGTTCACTACTGGTAGGGACGAACACTGAAGCTTTCTTT. Protein: CASGSLLVGTNTEAFF.

The chain is built from TRBV5-5 and TRBJ1-1; D possibly corresponds to TRBD1 (6 bases). The CDR3 extends over 13 amino acids. Deletions cut 7 bases from V and 1 base from J, with 11 bases between. Germline CDR1 reads SGHKS; CDR2 reads YYEKEE (reference sequence). Here the CDR3 DNA reads TGTGCCAGCTCCTCAGGGGCGAACACTGAAGCTTTCTTT. Translated, it gives CASSSGANTEAFF.

The CDR3 spells CASSYGTSYEQYF. The CDR3 coding sequence is TGTGCCAGCAGTTACGGGACCTCCTACGAGCAGTACTTC. V and J are TRBV6-5 and TRBJ2-7; TRBD1 or TRBD2 may be the D gene (5 bases each). From germline, CDR1 is MNHEY and CDR2 SVGAGI. The CDR3 has 13 amino acids. V dropped 2 bases and J dropped 0 bases, with 5 bases sitting between them.

This clone was observed a few times. The chain links TRBV6-5 to TRBJ1-1; a weak D match, TRBD1 (6 bases). The CDR3 is 13 amino acids. V lost 5 bases and J 3 bases, leaving 10 bases between the germline ends. CDR1 and CDR2 from the germline V gene are MNHEY and SVGAGI. CDR3 region: CASSPGQYTEAFF. Written as DNA, the CDR3 is TGTGCCAGCAGTCCAGGACAGTACACTGAAGCTTTCTTT.

V gene TRBV9 combines with J gene TRBJ2-7, with 13 positions matching TRBD2. This CDR3 is built from 16 residues. J gave up 4 bases and V 4 bases, and 8 bases lay outside the gene matches. Germline loops: CDR1 SGDLS, CDR2 YYNGEE. CDR3 region: CASSSGELAGGYEQYF. The CDR3 nucleotides read TGTGCCAGCAGCTCCGGGGAACTAGCGGGGGGGTACGAGCAGTACTTC.

The CDR3 protein is CASSWIAGGTDTQYF. CDR3 DNA sequence: TGTGCCAGCAGTTGGATAGCGGGAGGGACAGATACGCAGTATTTT. The chain is built from TRBV27 and TRBJ2-3; 11 positions agree with TRBD2. CDR1 is MNHEY, CDR2 SMNVEV, per germline (reference sequence). The V gene end was trimmed by 4 bases and the J gene end by 3 bases; junction bases not matched to a gene: 3. The CDR3 runs to 15 residues.

The chain couples TRBV6-5 to TRBJ1-1; D possibly corresponds to TRBD1 (6 bases). V lost 0 bases and J lost 5, with 10 bases in between. CDR1 and CDR2 (germline): MNHEY, SVGAGI. The length of the CDR3 is 14 residues. The CDR3 protein is CASSYSRGRTEAFF. The CDR3 DNA follows: TGTGCCAGCAGTTACTCCCGGGGGCGGACTGAAGCTTTCTTT.

The chain is built from TRBV27 and TRBJ1-1; D unresolved. The CDR3 covers 15 residues. Per the germline V gene, CDR1 is MNHEY and CDR2 is SMNVEV (reference sequence). Between the trimmed V and J ends, which lost 5 bases and 4 bases, there was a span of 17 bases. CDR3 coding DNA: TGTGCCAGCAGTCCCCGGACCGCTTGGGGCACTGAAGCTTTCTTT. Translation: CASSPRTAWGTEAFF.

The V and J genes are TRBV12-5 and TRBJ1-2; TRBD1 is a possible D gene (6 bases). CDR3 size: 13 residues. The germline CDR1 and CDR2 sequences are LGHNT and FRNRAP. V shed 2 bases and J shed 5 bases, with 9 bases lying between them. CDR3 coding DNA: TGTGCTAGTGGTTTGCCTCAGGGGTATGGCTACACCTTC. This translates into CASGLPQGYGYTF.